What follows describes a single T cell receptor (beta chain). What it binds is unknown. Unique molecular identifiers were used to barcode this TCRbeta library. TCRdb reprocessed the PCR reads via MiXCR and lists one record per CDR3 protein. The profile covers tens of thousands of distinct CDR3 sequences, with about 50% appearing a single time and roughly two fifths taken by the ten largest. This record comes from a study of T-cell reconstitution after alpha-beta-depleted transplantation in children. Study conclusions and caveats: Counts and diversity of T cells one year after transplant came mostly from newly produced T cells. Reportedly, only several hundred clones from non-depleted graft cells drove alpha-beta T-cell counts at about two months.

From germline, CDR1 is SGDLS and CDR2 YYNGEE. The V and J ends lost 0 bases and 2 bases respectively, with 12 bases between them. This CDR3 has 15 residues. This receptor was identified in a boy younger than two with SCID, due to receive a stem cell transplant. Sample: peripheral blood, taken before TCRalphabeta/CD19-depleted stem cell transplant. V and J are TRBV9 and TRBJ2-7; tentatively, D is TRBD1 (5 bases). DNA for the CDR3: TGTGCCAGCAGCGTAGGGATGGGGCCGGCCTACGAGCAGTACTTC. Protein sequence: CASSVGMGPAYEQYF.